One sample yielded the 30 T cell receptor beta chains listed below, sequenced in a study of T cell repertoires in ileal Crohn's disease (dated by TCRdb to the late 2010s). Receptor amplification or capture employed the immunoSEQ multiplex PCR assay. The table comes from immuneACCESS by way of TCRdb, which keeps in-frame sequences with V and J called. Part of the clones is missing from these tables; in studies checked, under half for an unresolved V gene and the rest for unknown reasons. The sample table shows approximately 4,200 clones, and 69% are seen once. Approximately 15% of the sample comes from the top ten. The specimen was ileal tissue. Source of these receptors: an adult with Crohn's disease.

Remarks on this clone: A read error may account for a junction end that differs from germline. This chain's CDR3 is CACRRLAVKETQYF. The CDR3 nucleotides read TGTGCCTGCAGAAGGCTAGCGGTAAAAGAGACCCAGTACTTC. This sequence joins TRBV2 and TRBJ2-5; TRBD2 matches 7 bases. The CDR3 is made up of 14 amino acids. CDR1 is SNHLY, CDR2 FYNNEI, per germline.

The count of this clone is one. The CDR3 DNA reads TGCGCCAGCAGCCAATCGACGGGGACAGCGGACACAGATACGCAGTATTTT. This gives the protein CASSQSTGTADTDTQYF. The chain links TRBV4-3 to TRBJ2-3; TRBD1 agrees at 7 bases. V trimming: 2 bases; J trimming: 2 bases; junction bases outside the gene matches: 10. Per germline, CDR1 LGHNA and CDR2 YSLEER. This CDR3 is 17 amino acids long.

The V gene is TRBV5-5, the J gene TRBJ1-2, with TRBD1 identical over 7 bases. Trimming removed 4 bases from V and 0 bases from J; junction bases left unmatched: 9. From germline, CDR1 is SGHKS and CDR2 YYEKEE (reference sequence). The CDR3 is made up of 16 amino acids. In DNA, the CDR3 is TGTGCCAGCAGCGTGGACAGGAGCCTAACTAACTATGGCTACACCTTC. Translated, it gives CASSVDRSLTNYGYTF.

The CDR3 DNA is TGTGCCACGTCTTGGGGGGGGCGGGCCGGGGAGCTGTTTTTT. It yields the protein CATSWGGRAGELFF. The chain couples TRBV6-5 to TRBJ2-2; D perhaps matches TRBD2 (7 bases). Trimming stripped 10 bases from V and 6 bases from J, with 18 bases between. CDR1 and CDR2 (germline): MNHEY, SVGAGI. The CDR3 sequence is 14 residues long.

This clone was detected a few times. V and J are TRBV29-1 and TRBJ2-7; D possibly corresponds to TRBD2 (7 bases). The CDR3 totals 14 residues. Trimming cost V 1 base and J 4 bases, with 14 bases left between them. CDR1 is SQVTM and CDR2 is ANQGSEA in the germline V gene. For the CDR3, the DNA is TGCAGCGTTGAAGGCGGAGGGGGGGATTACGAGCAGTACTTC. Translating gives CSVEGGGGDYEQYF.

J is TRBJ1-6 and V is TRBV5-1; D is possibly TRBD1 (5 bases). Germline loops: CDR1 SGHRS, CDR2 YFSETQ. CDR3 length: 15 residues. V was trimmed by 0 bases and J by 8 bases, leaving 12 bases between them. As DNA, the CDR3 is TGCGCCAGCAGCTTGGCCGGGGACTCCTATTCACCCCTCCACTTT. This sequence encodes CASSLAGDSYSPLHF.

This clone turned up a few times. This sequence joins TRBV12-5 and TRBJ1-1, with TRBD1 identical over 9 bases. Germline CDR1 reads LGHNT; CDR2 reads FRNRAP. There are 16 residues in the CDR3. After removal of 6 bases from V and 11 bases from J, the junction contained 19 bases not matched to a gene. The CDR3 is CASGLGTGQGTVGAFF. The CDR3 DNA is TGTGCTAGTGGGCTAGGGACGGGACAGGGAACCGTCGGGGCTTTCTTT.

This clone appeared a few times. The chain is built from TRBV30 and TRBJ2-7, with D possibly matching TRBD2 (5 bases). The ends were cut back, 0 bases at V and 2 bases at J, with 11 bases in the middle. CDR3 size: 14 residues. Germline lookup yields CDR1 GTSNPN and CDR2 SVGIG (reference sequence). This chain's CDR3 is CAWSVGVTTYEQYF. The CDR3 DNA reads as TGTGCCTGGAGTGTCGGGGTTACCACCTACGAGCAGTACTTC.

This chain connects TRBV4-1 to TRBJ1-1, with D tentatively TRBD1 (5 bases). CDR1 and CDR2 from the germline V gene are MGHRA and YSYEKL. The CDR3 has 15 residues. Trimming stripped 3 bases from V and 4 bases from J, with 15 bases between. The CDR3: CASSHFLGGGTEAFF. CDR3 in DNA: TGCGCCAGCAGCCACTTTCTCGGGGGAGGCACTGAAGCTTTCTTT.

The chain carries TRBV19 and TRBJ1-1, with unresolved D. The CDR3 runs 13 residues. The V end was cut by 3 bases, the J end by 2 bases, with 7 bases between. CDR1 and CDR2 from the germline V gene are LNHDA and SQIVND (reference sequence). DNA of the CDR3: TGTGCCAGTAGTATCCGTCTAAACACTGAAGCTTTCTTT. It codes for CASSIRLNTEAFF.

This clone was seen just once. Distinct nucleotide sequences in the sample also encode this CDR3. The chain joins TRBV5-6 to TRBJ2-1; 8 positions agree with TRBD1. The junction had 5 bases not matched to a gene; V was cut back by 0 bases and J by 6 bases. Per germline, CDR1 SGHDT and CDR2 YYEEEE. The CDR3 contains 15 residues. CDR3 protein: CASSLGTGQFNEQFF. The CDR3 nucleotides read TGTGCCAGCAGCTTGGGGACAGGGCAGTTCAATGAGCAGTTCTTC.

CDR3 protein: CASSPHGGSSYEQYF. In DNA, the CDR3 is TGTGCCAGCAGCCCCCATGGTGGGAGCTCCTACGAGCAGTACTTC. The rearrangement joins TRBV7-3 to TRBJ2-7; D is perhaps TRBD2 (5 bases). This CDR3 region has 15 residues. V was shortened by 5 bases and J by 0 bases, with 14 bases between the two germline ends. From germline, CDR1 is SGHTA and CDR2 FQGTGA.

There are a few counts of this clone. The chain uses TRBV18 and TRBJ2-1, with 13 bases lining up with TRBD2. The CDR3 is made up of 17 amino acids. Per the germline V gene, CDR1 is KGHSH and CDR2 is LQKENI. Trimming cost V 5 bases and J 10 bases; bases outside gene matches: 14. The CDR3 is CASSDGLAGASGLEQFF. In DNA form, the CDR3 reads TGTGCCAGCTCAGATGGACTAGCGGGGGCCTCGGGTTTAGAGCAGTTCTTC.

This clone appeared once. The chain is built from TRBV4-1 and TRBJ1-2; D unclear. The CDR3 sequence is 15 residues long. Trimming cost V 4 bases and J 6 bases, with 18 bases left between them. Per germline, CDR1 MGHRA and CDR2 YSYEKL. The CDR3 nucleotides read TGCGCCAGCAGCCCTGTGGCGGGGATTCGCCATGGCTACACCTTC. As protein: CASSPVAGIRHGYTF.

In its sample, this clone was seen a few times. This chain's CDR3 is CASRGQGALTDTQYF. CDR3 sequence (DNA): TGTGCCAGCCGCGGACAGGGAGCTCTCACAGATACGCAGTATTTT. The V gene is TRBV2, the J gene TRBJ2-3; 8 positions agree with TRBD1. Germline CDR1 and CDR2: SNHLY and FYNNEI. This CDR3 has 15 amino acids. V lost 8 bases to trimming and J lost 2 bases; unmatched junction nucleotides: 9.

The chain joins TRBV7-9 to TRBJ1-2; TRBD1 aligns across 8 bases. Germline assignment: CDR1 SEHNR and CDR2 FQNEAQ (reference sequence). V shed 5 bases, J shed 4 bases, and the junction held 3 bases outside the gene matches. The CDR3 loop spans 13 amino acids. CDR3 bases: TGTGCCAGCAGCCAGGGACAGGTCTATGGCTACACCTTC. This sequence encodes CASSQGQVYGYTF.

This clone is termed hyperexpanded. V usage is TRBV5-5 and J usage is TRBJ1-2, with D unclear. Per the germline V gene, CDR1 is SGHKS and CDR2 is YYEKEE (reference sequence). This CDR3 has 15 residues. V was cut by 0 bases and J by 4 bases, with 13 bases left in between. CDR3 sequence: CASSLAGASGYGYTF. The CDR3 nucleotides read TGTGCCAGCAGCTTGGCCGGAGCCTCGGGCTATGGCTACACCTTC.

This clone was counted a few times. This CDR3 reads CATGPLLTGVNEQYF. The DNA for the CDR3 is TGTGCCACCGGTCCCCTTTTGACAGGGGTCAACGAGCAGTACTTC. The V and J genes are TRBV7-8 and TRBJ2-7; 8 bases agree with TRBD1. Per germline, CDR1 SGHVS and CDR2 FQNEAQ. This CDR3 is built from 15 residues. V was pared by 10 bases and J by 5 bases, with 16 bases of the junction left unmatched.

The table lists this clone with a few counts. The CDR3 region has the DNA TGTGCCAGCAGCCCCCGTGGGACAGGGGACGCCTACACTGAAGCTTTCTTT. This codes for CASSPRGTGDAYTEAFF. The chain recombines TRBV5-6 with TRBJ1-1; 10 bases match TRBD1. There are 17 residues in the CDR3. Per the germline V gene, CDR1 is SGHDT and CDR2 is YYEEEE. Losses at the gene ends were 4 bases for V and 3 bases for J; bases not matched to a gene: 12.

For this clone: Its ends do not fully match the called genes, so a read error is possible. V is TRBV7-7 and J is TRBJ1-1; tentatively, D is TRBD1 (5 bases). Germline loops: CDR1 SSHAT, CDR2 FNYEAQ (reference sequence). CDR3 length: 13 residues. The CDR3 coding sequence is TGTGCTAGCAGCTCCGACAGGAACACTGAAGCTTTCTTT. It yields the protein CASSSDRNTEAFF.

The chain is built from TRBV6-5 and TRBJ1-1, with D perhaps TRBD1 (5 bases). The V and J ends lost 0 bases and 5 bases respectively, with 10 bases between them. Germline assignment: CDR1 MNHEY and CDR2 SVGAGI. The CDR3 extends over 14 amino acids. The CDR3 DNA sequence: TGTGCCAGCAGTTACTCGAGGGGAGGGACTGAAGCTTTCTTT. It translates to CASSYSRGGTEAFF.

This clone was recorded only once. This rearrangement joins TRBV4-3 to TRBJ1-2; 9 bases map to TRBD1. The V gene's germline CDR1 is LGHNA and CDR2 YSLEER. The V gene end was trimmed by 3 bases and the J gene end by 4 bases; junction bases not matched to a gene: 9. The CDR3 loop spans 16 amino acids. The DNA of the CDR3 is TGCGCCAGCAGCCATGGAACAGGGGGCCTCACCTATGGCTACACCTTC. Amino acid sequence: CASSHGTGGLTYGYTF.

In this sample, this clone turned up once. The J gene is TRBJ2-5, the V gene TRBV9, with D possibly TRBD1 on 6 matching bases. V was cut by 4 bases and J by 0 bases, with 13 bases left in between. Per germline, CDR1 SGDLS and CDR2 YYNGEE. The CDR3 consists of 15 residues. The CDR3 spells CASSPYGQHQETQYF. The DNA for the CDR3 is TGTGCCAGCAGCCCCTATGGACAGCACCAAGAGACCCAGTACTTC.

This clone is judged large. The gene calls are TRBV2 and TRBJ2-7; D may be TRBD1 (5 bases). V was clipped by 5 bases and J by 0 bases, with 11 bases between them. CDR3 size: 14 residues. Germline V lookup: CDR1 SNHLY, CDR2 FYNNEI. CDR3 amino acids: CASSSQASSYEQYF. The CDR3 nucleotides read TGTGCCAGCAGTTCACAGGCCAGCTCCTACGAGCAGTACTTC.

The rearrangement links TRBV5-6 to TRBJ2-3, with TRBD1 matching over 9 bases. Germline V gene sequence: CDR1 SGHDT, CDR2 YYEEEE. The ends lost 2 bases at V and 4 bases at J; junction bases unmatched: 5. The CDR3 consists of 15 residues. CDR3 protein: CASSLPGQGSDTQYF. CDR3 coding DNA: TGTGCCAGCAGCTTACCGGGACAGGGATCAGATACGCAGTATTTT.

This clone appeared a single time. This chain joins TRBV4-1 and TRBJ1-2, with D possibly matching TRBD1 (5 bases). Germline assignment: CDR1 MGHRA and CDR2 YSYEKL. The V and J ends lost 3 bases and 0 bases respectively, with 14 bases between them. The length of the CDR3 is 16 residues. Written as DNA, the CDR3 is TGCGCCAGCAGCCACCCGGACGGGGGTACTAACTATGGCTACACCTTC. Amino acid sequence: CASSHPDGGTNYGYTF.

The chain recombines TRBV16 with TRBJ1-2, with 8 bases lining up with TRBD1. The germline CDR1 and CDR2 sequences are KGHSY and FQNENV. The CDR3 has 18 amino acids. The trim removed 3 bases at V and 3 bases at J, leaving 15 bases unmatched. The CDR3 region is CASSHLRLFRGQDYGYTF. Here the CDR3 DNA reads TGTGCCAGCAGCCACCTCCGCCTTTTCAGGGGGCAGGACTATGGCTACACCTTC. The complete variable domain, with remaining parts taken from reference TRBV16 and TRBJ1-2, reads GEEVAQTPKHLVRGEGQKAKLYCAPIKGHSYVFWYQQVLKNEFKFLISFQNENVFDETGMPKERFSAKCLPNSPCSLEIQATKLEDSAVYFCASSHLRLFRGQDYGYTFGSGTRLTVV.

CDR3 coding DNA: TGTGCCAGCAGCAGTCAGTCTGGGGCAACTAACTATGGCTACACCTTC. Translated: CASSSQSGATNYGYTF. This chain uses TRBV7-2 with TRBJ1-2, with TRBD1 as a possible D gene (5 bases). The CDR3 runs 16 residues. CDR1 SGHTA and CDR2 FQGNSA come from the germline V gene. V was trimmed by 5 bases and J by 0 bases, leaving 16 bases between them.

The V gene is TRBV7-9, the J gene TRBJ1-1, with 10 bases matching TRBD1. From germline, CDR1 is SEHNR and CDR2 FQNEAQ (reference sequence). The CDR3 spans 16 residues. The trim removed 5 bases at V and 6 bases at J, leaving 12 bases unmatched. For the CDR3, the DNA is TGTGCCAGCAGCGCGATACCGGGACAGGGGTCCCCTGAAGCTTTCTTT. This sequence encodes CASSAIPGQGSPEAFF.

The rearrangement uses TRBV7-9 and TRBJ2-7; no clear D. Per germline, CDR1 SEHNR and CDR2 FQNEAQ (reference sequence). Trimming stripped 0 bases from V and 3 bases from J, with 12 bases between. The CDR3 loop spans 15 amino acids. The CDR3 here is CASSLAIGQDYEQYF. In DNA, the CDR3 is TGTGCCAGCAGCTTAGCGATCGGTCAAGACTACGAGCAGTACTTC.